The rows below give T cell receptor beta chains drawn from one sample of a study of T-cell memory formation after mild COVID-19. Each CDR3 protein gets one entry after TCRdb re-called the 5' RACE reads with MiXCR. This table has hundreds of thousands of distinct CDR3 sequences, 15% to 20% appearing once. The sample consisted of PBMCs or a T cell subset sorted from them (not recorded which). These TCRs come from a man aged 18 to 30 who had mild COVID-19 (a few samples of this study predate the infection). Cell type and time point are not known. The CDR3 runs from the conserved cysteine through the conserved F or W. The D gene is left open where the match is weak. Not all rows give a size; the values are once, few, many and, for expanded clones, a class.

>-|TRBV5-1|TRBJ1-3|once
CASSLFPGSNTIYF
TGCGCCAGCAGCTTGTTTCCAGGCTCAAACACCATATATTTT
>-|TRBV5-1|TRBJ2-7|-
CASSLGSGGNYEQYF
TGCGCCAGCAGCTTGGGATCGGGCGGCAACTACGAGCAGTACTTC
>TRBD1|TRBV12-3/TRBV12-4|TRBJ1-3|few
CASSLGQGYTIYF
TGTGCCAGCAGTTTGGGACAGGGCTACACCATATATTTT
>-|TRBV20-1|TRBJ1-1|-
CSARDLAAEAFF
TGCAGTGCTAGAGATCTGGCCGCGGAAGCTTTCTTT
>-|TRBV19|TRBJ1-6|few
CASKLVSGLRSPLHF
TGTGCCAGTAAATTGGTTTCGGGGCTCAGATCACCCCTCCACTTT
>-|TRBV7-2|TRBJ1-2|many
CASSLVGSPNGYTF
TGTGCCAGCAGCTTAGTGGGCAGCCCTAATGGCTACACCTTC
>TRBD1|TRBV14|TRBJ1-2|few
CASSQGTGGFYGYTF
TGTGCCAGCAGCCAGGGGACAGGGGGATTCTATGGCTACACCTTC
>-|TRBV23-1|TRBJ2-1|many
CASSRASTTYNEQFF
TGCGCCAGCAGTCGAGCATCTACCACTTACAATGAGCAGTTCTTC
>-|TRBV4-1|TRBJ2-2|many
CASSQGAKNTGELFF
TGCGCCAGCAGCCAGGGGGCTAAGAACACCGGGGAGCTGTTTTTT
>-|TRBV28|TRBJ1-3|-
CASTFGGNSGNTIYF
TGTGCCAGCACCTTTGGGGGCAACTCTGGAAACACCATATATTTT
>-|TRBV5-4|TRBJ2-3|few
CASSLAGPKREYF
TGTGCCAGCAGCTTGGCTGGTCCTAAGAGGGAGTATTTT
>-|TRBV20-1|TRBJ1-3|-
CSVPGRSSGNTIYF
TGCAGTGTGCCGGGGAGAAGCTCTGGAAACACCATATATTTT
>TRBD1|TRBV29-1|TRBJ1-2|-
CSDRTGGYGYTF
TGCAGCGACCGGACAGGGGGCTATGGCTACACCTTC
>TRBD1|TRBV6-5|TRBJ1-2|few
CASGTRGQPHGYTF
TGTGCCAGCGGTACCAGGGGGCAACCCCATGGCTACACCTTC
>-|TRBV5-6|TRBJ1-2|-
CASSIGGLGRSAGLGYTF
TGTGCCAGCAGTATCGGCGGTCTGGGTCGATCTGCGGGGCTTGGCTACACCTTC
>-|TRBV6-1|TRBJ2-5|-
CASSVLRETQYF
TGTGCCAGCAGCGTCCTCCGGGAGACCCAGTACTTC
>-|TRBV4-1|TRBJ2-5|few
CASRGTPSTVREDETQYF
TGCGCCAGCAGGGGCACTCCTAGCACGGTGCGGGAAGATGAGACCCAGTACTTC
>-|TRBV12-3/TRBV12-4|TRBJ1-1|few
CASSLSLFSAFF
TGTGCCAGCAGTTTGTCCCTGTTTAGCGCTTTCTTT
>TRBD2|TRBV12-3/TRBV12-4|TRBJ2-3|-
CASTPAGAYTDTQYF
TGTGCCAGCACCCCAGCGGGGGCCTACACAGATACGCAGTATTTT
>-|TRBV11-2|TRBJ1-6|-
CASSLGQARASPLHF
TGTGCCAGCTCCTTAGGGCAGGCCCGGGCTTCACCCCTCCACTTT
>-|TRBV2|TRBJ1-2|-
CASSDGLFKSYTF
TGTGCCAGCAGTGACGGACTTTTTAAGAGCTACACCTTC
>TRBD1|TRBV14|TRBJ1-2|-
CASSQDRGRVYGYTF
TGTGCCAGCAGCCAAGACAGGGGGAGAGTCTATGGCTACACCTTC
>-|TRBV20-1|TRBJ2-5|few
CSAPLGVQETQYF
TGCAGTGCCCCCTTGGGAGTCCAAGAGACCCAGTACTTC
>-|TRBV6-2/TRBV6-3|TRBJ2-3|-
CASSYLGGQDTQYF
TGTGCCAGCAGTTACCTTGGGGGGCAAGATACGCAGTATTTT
>-|TRBV28|TRBJ2-2|-
CASSSPDWATGELFF
TGTGCCAGCAGTTCTCCGGACTGGGCCACCGGGGAGCTGTTTTTT
>TRBD1|TRBV12-5|TRBJ2-5|many
CASGLGDSTQETQYF
TGTGCTAGTGGTTTGGGGGACAGTACCCAAGAGACCCAGTACTTC
>-|TRBV7-2|TRBJ2-7|few
CASRNAGLYEQYF
TGTGCCAGCAGGAACGCCGGCCTGTACGAGCAGTACTTC
>TRBD1|TRBV20-1|TRBJ1-6|many
CSARGLGQGSSRSPLHF
TGCAGTGCTAGAGGACTTGGACAGGGAAGTTCGCGGTCACCCCTCCACTTT
>TRBD1|TRBV12-3/TRBV12-4|TRBJ2-1|-
CASRQGASTYNEQFF
TGTGCCAGCCGCCAGGGGGCGTCAACCTACAATGAGCAGTTCTTC
>-|TRBV30|TRBJ2-3|few
CAWSGTDTQYF
TGTGCCTGGAGTGGCACAGATACGCAGTATTTT
>-|TRBV20-1|TRBJ2-7|many
CSARDPAGLGQYF
TGCAGTGCTAGAGATCCGGCAGGGCTGGGGCAGTACTTC
>-|TRBV20-1|TRBJ1-1|few
CSPSGEGTEAFF
TGCAGCCCGTCGGGGGAGGGCACTGAAGCTTTCTTT
>-|TRBV5-5|TRBJ2-5|many
CASSLGFGWKETQYF
TGTGCCAGCAGCTTGGGGTTTGGGTGGAAAGAGACCCAGTACTTC
>-|TRBV14|TRBJ1-6|-
CASSQDPGVSPLHF
TGTGCCAGCAGCCAGGATCCGGGGGTTTCACCCCTCCACTTT
>-|TRBV10-3|TRBJ2-5|-
CAISESGWLPETQYF
TGTGCCATCAGTGAGTCGGGTTGGTTGCCGGAGACCCAGTACTTC
>-|TRBV7-3|TRBJ1-2|-
CASSPTDILNYGYTF
TGTGCCAGCAGCCCAACAGACATATTAAACTATGGCTACACCTTC
>-|TRBV10-3|TRBJ2-3|few
CAITDTKSSTDTQYF
TGTGCCATCACGGACACAAAATCTAGCACAGATACGCAGTATTTT
>-|TRBV7-2|TRBJ1-1|-
CASSLALAAGSTEAFF
TGTGCCAGCAGCTTAGCGCTGGCAGCTGGTTCCACTGAAGCTTTCTTT
>-|TRBV12-3/TRBV12-4|TRBJ2-6|few
CASTPRSGANVLTF
TGTGCCAGCACCCCTCGATCTGGGGCCAACGTCCTGACTTTC
>-|TRBV5-1|TRBJ1-1|-
CASNQPGSTEAFF
TGCGCCAGCAATCAGCCGGGTAGCACTGAAGCTTTCTTT
>-|TRBV12-3/TRBV12-4|TRBJ2-2|few
CASSLVLGATGELFF
TGTGCCAGCAGTTTAGTTTTAGGGGCCACCGGGGAGCTGTTTTTT
>-|TRBV6-1|TRBJ1-2|few
CASRRDGQGGYTF
TGTGCCAGCAGAAGGGACGGCCAGGGGGGCTACACCTTC
>-|TRBV2|TRBJ1-6|few
CASSRDSPLHF
TGTGCCAGCAGTAGGGATTCACCCCTCCACTTT
>-|TRBV7-7|TRBJ2-1|few
CASSSAGAGENEQFF
TGTGCCAGCAGCAGCGCGGGGGCCGGGGAAAATGAGCAGTTCTTC
>TRBD1|TRBV6-5|TRBJ1-1|few
CASSLDRLNTEAFF
TGTGCCAGCAGCCTGGACAGGTTGAACACTGAAGCTTTCTTT
>-|TRBV7-2|TRBJ2-5|many
CASSSGSVIQETQYF
TGTGCCAGCAGCTCCGGGTCTGTGATCCAAGAGACCCAGTACTTC
>-|TRBV5-1|TRBJ1-5|-
CASSPDGSGQPQHF
TGCGCCAGCAGCCCAGACGGATCAGGTCAGCCCCAGCATTTT
>-|TRBV4-1|TRBJ2-5|-
CASSQDSDQETQYF
TGCGCCAGCAGCCAAGATTCAGATCAAGAGACCCAGTACTTC
>TRBD1|TRBV5-6|TRBJ1-1|-
CASSSPGQGNTEAFF
TGTGCCAGCAGCTCCCCGGGACAGGGGAACACTGAAGCTTTCTTT
>-|TRBV24-1|TRBJ2-5|-
CATRGQQETQYF
TGTGCCACCAGAGGACAGCAAGAGACCCAGTACTTC
>-|TRBV10-3|TRBJ2-3|few
CAISESNKWLDTQYF
TGTGCCATCAGTGAGTCGAATAAGTGGTTGGATACGCAGTATTTT
>-|TRBV29-1|TRBJ2-1|-
CSVASPWDEQFF
TGCAGCGTTGCTAGTCCTTGGGATGAGCAGTTCTTC
>TRBD1|TRBV5-1|TRBJ1-2|few
CASSSGQGAPLGGYTF
TGCGCCAGCAGCTCGGGACAGGGGGCGCCTTTGGGCGGCTACACCTTC
>-|TRBV30|TRBJ2-5|once
CSWRSLGAIVYETQYF
TGTTCCTGGAGGAGTCTCGGGGCCATCGTATACGAGACCCAGTACTTC
>-|TRBV6-2/TRBV6-3|TRBJ1-5|-
CASSYRGRGDQPQHF
TGTGCCAGCAGTTACCGGGGGCGCGGTGATCAGCCCCAGCATTTT
>-|TRBV2|TRBJ2-2|many
CASSSSWELFF
TGTGCCAGCAGTTCTAGCTGGGAGCTGTTTTTT